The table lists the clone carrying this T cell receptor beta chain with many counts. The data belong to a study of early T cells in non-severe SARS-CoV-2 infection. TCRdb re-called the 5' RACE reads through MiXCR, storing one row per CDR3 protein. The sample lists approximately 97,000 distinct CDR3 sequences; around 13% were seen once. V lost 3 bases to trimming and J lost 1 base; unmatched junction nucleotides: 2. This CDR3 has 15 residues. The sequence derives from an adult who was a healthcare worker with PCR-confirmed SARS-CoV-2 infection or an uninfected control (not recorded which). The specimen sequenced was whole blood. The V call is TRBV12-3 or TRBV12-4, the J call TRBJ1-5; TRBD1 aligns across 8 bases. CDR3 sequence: CASSLGTGSNQPQHF. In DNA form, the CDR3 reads TGTGCCAGCAGTTTGGGGACAGGAAGCAATCAGCCCCAGCATTTT.